The rows below give T cell receptor beta chains drawn from one sample of a study of vaccination effects on CD4 cells after COVID-19. The table came from immunoSEQ multiplex PCR; TCRdb's copy has only in-frame clones and leaves some out. The data contain tens of thousands of clones, about 70% of them singletons. These receptors' antigens are unknown. Sequencing was performed on CD4+ T cells from PBMCs cultured with HCoV-229E spike peptides, taken before COVID-19 vaccination. These receptors came from a human donor who received a COVID-19 vaccine. CDR3s include the opening cysteine and the closing phenylalanine or tryptophan. Each record gives: V gene, D gene, clone size, J gene, CDR3 protein, CDR3 DNA. The D gene is left open where the match is weak. The size of a clone is reported for some rows only, either as once, few or many, or as a class for expanded clones.

V: TRBV11-2
D: .
size: .
J: TRBJ1-5
CDR3: CASSFDRRDFPQHF
DNA: TGTGCCAGCAGCTTTGACCGCCGTGATTTCCCCCAGCATTTT

V: TRBV18
D: TRBD1
size: .
J: TRBJ1-5
CDR3: CASSRGGGVGNQPQHF
DNA: TGTGCCAGCTCTCGGGGAGGGGGCGTTGGCAATCAGCCCCAGCATTTT

V: TRBV2
D: .
size: .
J: TRBJ1-1
CDR3: CASTNGGDTEAFF
DNA: TGTGCCAGCACCAACGGAGGGGACACTGAAGCTTTCTTT

V: TRBV10-3
D: .
size: .
J: TRBJ2-5
CDR3: CAIRGDQQETQYF
DNA: TGTGCCATCAGGGGGGACCAACAAGAGACCCAGTACTTC

V: TRBV4-1
D: .
size: .
J: TRBJ1-3
CDR3: CASSQDGFAGENTIYF
DNA: TGCGCCAGCAGCCAAGATGGGTTCGCGGGAGAAAACACCATATATTTT

V: TRBV18
D: TRBD1
size: .
J: TRBJ1-4
CDR3: CASSRTGQGGEKLFF
DNA: TGTGCCAGCTCGCGTACAGGACAGGGCGGCGAAAAACTGTTTTTT

V: TRBV7-2
D: .
size: .
J: TRBJ2-3
CDR3: CASSSDQRPDTQYF
DNA: TGTGCCAGCAGCTCTGACCAACGACCCGATACGCAGTATTTT

V: TRBV7-9
D: TRBD1
size: few
J: TRBJ2-1
CDR3: CASSSQGVNEQFF
DNA: TGTGCCAGCAGCTCACAGGGGGTCAATGAGCAGTTCTTC

V: TRBV19
D: .
size: .
J: TRBJ1-2
CDR3: CASSIYSNYGYTF
DNA: TGTGCCAGTAGTATCTACAGTAACTATGGCTACACCTTC

V: TRBV4-1
D: .
size: .
J: TRBJ2-3
CDR3: CASSSSRGGTSTDTQYF
DNA: TGCGCCAGCAGCTCCTCTCGAGGGGGGACTTCCACAGATACGCAGTATTTT

V: TRBV10-1
D: .
size: .
J: TRBJ1-1
CDR3: CASQILTGNTEAFF
DNA: TGCGCCAGCCAAATCTTAACGGGGAACACTGAAGCTTTCTTT

V: TRBV3-1/TRBV3-2
D: .
size: .
J: TRBJ2-6
CDR3: CASTMGAGGGANVLTF
DNA: TGTGCCAGCACCATGGGGGCGGGCGGCGGGGCCAACGTCCTGACTTTC

V: TRBV10-3
D: TRBD2
size: .
J: TRBJ2-1
CDR3: CAISGGLAPLNEQFF
DNA: TGTGCCATCAGTGGCGGACTAGCCCCTCTCAATGAGCAGTTCTTC

V: TRBV7-9
D: .
size: .
J: TRBJ2-5
CDR3: CASSVVQGSLETQYF
DNA: TGTGCCAGCAGCGTTGTGCAGGGGTCTTTGGAGACCCAGTACTTC

V: TRBV28
D: TRBD1
size: .
J: TRBJ1-6
CDR3: CASRGTGAEAYNSPLHF
DNA: TGTGCCAGCAGAGGCACAGGGGCCGAGGCCTATAATTCACCCCTCCACTTT

V: TRBV5-1
D: .
size: .
J: TRBJ1-2
CDR3: CASSPSGVEGYTF
DNA: TGCGCCAGCTCCCCGAGCGGGGTAGAGGGCTACACCTTC

V: TRBV24-1
D: .
size: .
J: TRBJ2-3
CDR3: CATSDLAASTDTQYF
DNA: TGTGCCACCAGTGATTTGGCCGCTAGCACAGATACGCAGTATTTT

V: TRBV5-1
D: .
size: few
J: TRBJ2-2
CDR3: CASSLDHPNTGELFF
DNA: TGCGCCAGCAGCTTGGACCATCCTAACACCGGGGAGCTGTTTTTT

V: TRBV10-1
D: .
size: few
J: TRBJ2-2
CDR3: CASSERKNTGELFF
DNA: TGCGCCAGCAGTGAGAGGAAGAACACCGGGGAGCTGTTTTTT

V: TRBV3-1/TRBV3-2
D: .
size: few
J: TRBJ1-2
CDR3: CASSQDYDGYTF
DNA: TGTGCCAGCAGCCAAGATTACGATGGCTACACCTTC

V: TRBV19
D: .
size: .
J: TRBJ1-3
CDR3: CASSITFAGNTIYF
DNA: TGTGCCAGTAGTATCACTTTCGCTGGAAACACCATATATTTT

V: TRBV2
D: .
size: .
J: TRBJ2-1
CDR3: CASRDDRPRSYNEQFF
DNA: TGTGCCAGCAGGGATGACAGGCCTCGCTCCTACAATGAGCAGTTCTTC

V: TRBV5-6
D: .
size: .
J: TRBJ2-5
CDR3: CASSLAGVRIGETQYF
DNA: TGTGCCAGCAGCTTGGCTGGGGTCCGGATTGGGGAGACCCAGTACTTC

V: TRBV4-1
D: .
size: .
J: TRBJ1-1
CDR3: CASSQVRQNTEAFF
DNA: TGCGCCAGCAGCCAAGTACGACAAAACACTGAAGCTTTCTTT

V: TRBV18
D: .
size: .
J: TRBJ2-4
CDR3: CASSPPIEQAKNIQYF
DNA: TGTGCCAGCTCACCACCTATCGAGCAAGCCAAAAACATTCAGTACTTC

V: TRBV19
D: .
size: .
J: TRBJ1-2
CDR3: CASSRGNGRVTAPGYTF
DNA: TGTGCCAGTAGTAGGGGCAATGGAAGAGTGACCGCGCCTGGCTACACCTTC

V: TRBV4-3
D: .
size: .
J: TRBJ1-2
CDR3: CASSQDSGAHYGYTF
DNA: TGCGCCAGCAGCCAAGACTCAGGGGCTCACTATGGCTACACCTTC

V: TRBV7-2
D: .
size: .
J: TRBJ2-5
CDR3: CASSRSRGEETQYF
DNA: TGTGCCAGCAGCCGTTCCAGGGGCGAGGAGACCCAGTACTTC

V: TRBV12-3/TRBV12-4
D: .
size: .
J: TRBJ1-1
CDR3: CASSHRDRAEAFF
DNA: TGTGCCAGCAGTCACCGGGACCGAGCTGAAGCTTTCTTT

V: TRBV6-2/TRBV6-3
D: .
size: .
J: TRBJ1-5
CDR3: CASSSTYTGRVNNQPQHF
DNA: TGTGCCAGCAGCTCAACTTATACAGGGAGGGTTAACAATCAGCCCCAGCATTTT

V: TRBV28
D: .
size: .
J: TRBJ1-3
CDR3: CASSGDSSGNTIYF
DNA: TGTGCCAGCAGTGGCGACAGCTCTGGAAACACCATATATTTT

V: TRBV11-2
D: TRBD2
size: .
J: TRBJ2-3
CDR3: CATELLAGGSAQYF
DNA: TGTGCCACCGAATTACTAGCGGGGGGATCGGCGCAGTATTTT

V: TRBV15
D: .
size: few
J: TRBJ1-6
CDR3: CATTNPSSGYNSPLHF
DNA: TGTGCCACCACAAACCCCTCCTCGGGTTATAATTCACCCCTCCACTTT

V: TRBV7-3
D: .
size: .
J: TRBJ1-1
CDR3: CASSLRPGGANTEAFF
DNA: TGTGCCAGCAGCTTAAGGCCTGGAGGGGCCAACACTGAAGCTTTCTTT

V: TRBV30
D: .
size: once
J: TRBJ1-1
CDR3: CAWSEGGGMRAFF
DNA: TGTGCCTGGAGTGAGGGTGGGGGGATGAGGGCTTTCTTT

V: TRBV5-1
D: TRBD2
size: .
J: TRBJ2-3
CDR3: CASIAGGIPDTQYF
DNA: TGCGCCAGCATAGCGGGGGGTATCCCAGATACGCAGTATTTT

V: TRBV18
D: TRBD1
size: few
J: TRBJ1-3
CDR3: CASSQRQGSGNTIYF
DNA: TGTGCCAGCTCACAACGACAGGGTTCTGGAAACACCATATATTTT

V: TRBV2
D: .
size: .
J: TRBJ2-1
CDR3: CATCEVGEDEQFF
DNA: TGTGCCACTTGTGAGGTGGGGGAAGATGAGCAGTTCTTC

V: TRBV6-5
D: TRBD1
size: few
J: TRBJ1-3
CDR3: CAARGQGLLGNTIYF
DNA: TGTGCCGCGAGGGGACAGGGACTTCTTGGAAACACCATATATTTT